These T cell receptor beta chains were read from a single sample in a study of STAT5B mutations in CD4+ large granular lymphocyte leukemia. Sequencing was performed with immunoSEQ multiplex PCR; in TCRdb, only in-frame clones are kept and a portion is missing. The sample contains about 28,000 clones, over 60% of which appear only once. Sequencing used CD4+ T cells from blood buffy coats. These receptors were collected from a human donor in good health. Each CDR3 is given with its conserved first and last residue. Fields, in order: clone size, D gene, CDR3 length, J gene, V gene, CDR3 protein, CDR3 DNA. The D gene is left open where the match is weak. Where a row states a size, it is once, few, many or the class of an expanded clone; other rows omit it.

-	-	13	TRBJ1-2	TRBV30	CAWKKGIDYGYTF	TGTGCCTGGAAGAAGGGGATCGACTATGGCTACACCTTC
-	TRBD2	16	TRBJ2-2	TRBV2	CASSEGGLARSGELFF	TGTGCCAGCAGTGAAGGTGGACTAGCCCGGTCCGGGGAGCTGTTTTTT
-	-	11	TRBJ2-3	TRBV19	CASKLGDTQYF	TGTGCCAGTAAGCTAGGGGATACGCAGTATTTT
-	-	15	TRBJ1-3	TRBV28	CASSETGFSGNTIYF	TGTGCCAGCAGTGAAACAGGATTCTCTGGAAACACCATATATTTT
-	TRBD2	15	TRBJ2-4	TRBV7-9	CASSLAGAGKNIQYF	TGTGCCAGCAGCCTAGCGGGAGCGGGCAAAAACATTCAGTACTTC
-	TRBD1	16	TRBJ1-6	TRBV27	CASSLSGQAPNSPLHF	TGTGCCAGCAGTTTATCGGGACAGGCTCCTAATTCACCCCTCCACTTT
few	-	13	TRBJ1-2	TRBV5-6	CASSPQGPDGYTF	TGTGCCAGCAGCCCGCAGGGGCCGGATGGCTACACCTTC
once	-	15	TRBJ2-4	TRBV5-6	CASSFSTLAKNIQYF	TGTGCCAGCAGCTTCTCGACATTAGCCAAAAACATTCAGTACTTC
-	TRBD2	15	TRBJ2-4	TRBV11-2	CASSVAGGKINIQYF	TGTGCCAGCAGCGTAGCGGGAGGGAAAATAAACATTCAGTACTTC
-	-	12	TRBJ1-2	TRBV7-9	CASSSRDSGYTF	TGTGCCAGCAGCTCGCGAGATTCTGGCTACACCTTC
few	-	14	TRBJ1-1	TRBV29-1	CSPPHRGARTEAFF	TGCAGCCCCCCGCATAGGGGGGCGAGGACTGAAGCTTTCTTT
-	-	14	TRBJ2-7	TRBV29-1	CSVDTGLGTYEQYF	TGCAGCGTTGATACGGGACTGGGAACCTACGAGCAGTACTTC
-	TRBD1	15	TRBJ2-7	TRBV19	CASSPPGTGPHEQYF	TGTGCCAGTAGTCCCCCCGGGACAGGGCCCCACGAGCAGTACTTC
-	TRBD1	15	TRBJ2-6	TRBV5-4	CASGQGASGANVLTF	TGTGCCAGTGGACAGGGGGCGTCGGGGGCCAACGTCCTGACTTTC
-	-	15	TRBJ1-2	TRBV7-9	CASSFPSAGSYGYTF	TGTGCCAGCAGCTTTCCCAGCGCAGGGAGCTATGGCTACACCTTC
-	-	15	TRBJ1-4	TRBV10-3	CAISESRQANEKLFF	TGTGCCATCAGTGAGTCGCGGCAGGCTAATGAAAAACTGTTTTTT
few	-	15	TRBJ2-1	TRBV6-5	CASRTGTLLTNEQFF	TGTGCCAGCAGGACCGGGACTCTCCTAACCAATGAGCAGTTCTTC
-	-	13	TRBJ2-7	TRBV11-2	CASSEGRAGEQYF	TGTGCCAGCAGCGAGGGCCGGGCCGGGGAGCAGTACTTC
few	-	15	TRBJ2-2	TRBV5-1	CASSFRQSNTGELFF	TGCGCCAGCAGCTTTCGACAGTCGAACACCGGGGAGCTGTTTTTT
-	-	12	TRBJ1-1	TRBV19	CASGGRSAEAFF	TGTGCCAGTGGGGGACGGTCCGCTGAAGCTTTCTTT
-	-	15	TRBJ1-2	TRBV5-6	CASSLAGRANYGYTF	TGTGCCAGCAGCTTGGCAGGGAGAGCTAACTATGGCTACACCTTC
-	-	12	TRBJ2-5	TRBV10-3	CAILTSRETQYF	TGTGCCATCCTCACTAGTCGGGAGACCCAGTACTTC
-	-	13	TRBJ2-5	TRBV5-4	CASSFPGRETQYF	TGTGCCAGCAGCTTCCCCGGGCGGGAGACCCAGTACTTC
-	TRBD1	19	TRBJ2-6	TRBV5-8	CASRRGTGESYLGANVLTF	TGTGCCAGCAGGCGCGGGACAGGGGAATCCTATCTGGGGGCCAACGTCCTGACTTTC
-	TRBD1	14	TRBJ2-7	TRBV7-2	CASSLDRGTGEQYF	TGTGCCAGCAGCTTAGACAGGGGGACTGGCGAGCAGTACTTC
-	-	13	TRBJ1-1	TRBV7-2	CASSTRGGTEAFF	TGTGCCAGCAGCACTAGGGGGGGTACTGAAGCTTTCTTT
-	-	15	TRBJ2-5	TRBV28	CASSFRVQGRETQYF	TGTGCCAGCAGTTTCCGCGTACAGGGTCGGGAGACCCAGTACTTC
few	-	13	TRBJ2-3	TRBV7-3	CASSLMLGDTQYF	TGTGCCAGCAGCTTAATGTTGGGAGATACGCAGTATTTT
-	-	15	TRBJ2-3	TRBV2	CASSENQGITDTQYF	TGTGCCAGCAGTGAAAACCAGGGAATCACAGATACGCAGTATTTT
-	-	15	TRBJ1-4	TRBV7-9	CASSLGGGSNEKLFF	TGTGCCAGCAGCTTAGGAGGGGGGAGCAATGAAAAACTGTTTTTT
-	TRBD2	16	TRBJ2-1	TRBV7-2	CASSLRLAGVGNEQFF	TGTGCCAGCAGCTTACGACTAGCGGGAGTGGGAAATGAGCAGTTCTTC
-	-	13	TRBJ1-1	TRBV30	CAWSGGAVSEAFF	TGTGCCTGGAGCGGGGGCGCGGTTTCTGAAGCTTTCTTT
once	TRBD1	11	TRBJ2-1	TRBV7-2	CASSSDREQFF	TGTGCCAGCAGCTCGGACAGGGAGCAGTTCTTC
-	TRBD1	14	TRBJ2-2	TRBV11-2	CASTRGTGIGELFF	TGTGCCAGCACCAGAGGGACAGGGATCGGGGAGCTGTTTTTT
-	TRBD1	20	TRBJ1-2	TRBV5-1	CASSLDPTGTGMSPGYGYTF	TGCGCCAGCAGCTTGGATCCGACCGGGACAGGGATGTCTCCAGGCTATGGCTACACCTTC
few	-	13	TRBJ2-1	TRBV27	CASSHPRAEEQFF	TGTGCCAGCAGTCATCCGAGGGCAGAAGAGCAGTTCTTC
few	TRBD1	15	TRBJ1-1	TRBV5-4	CASSTRMGQGNEAFF	TGTGCCAGCAGCACCCGGATGGGACAGGGAAATGAAGCTTTCTTT
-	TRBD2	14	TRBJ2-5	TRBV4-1	CASSQAGGAETQYF	TGCGCCAGCAGCCAAGCGGGAGGGGCTGAGACCCAGTACTTC
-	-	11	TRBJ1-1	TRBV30	CAWAPNAEAFF	TGTGCCTGGGCTCCAAATGCTGAAGCTTTCTTT
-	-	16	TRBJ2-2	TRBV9	CASSPAAQGRGGELFF	TGTGCCAGCAGCCCTGCTGCACAGGGGAGGGGCGGGGAGCTGTTTTTT
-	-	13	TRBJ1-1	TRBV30	CAWMGNPNTEAFF	TGTGCCTGGATGGGCAATCCGAACACTGAAGCTTTCTTT
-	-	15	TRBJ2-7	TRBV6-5	CASSYTRGNSYEQYF	TGTGCCAGCAGTTACACACGGGGGAACTCCTACGAGCAGTACTTC
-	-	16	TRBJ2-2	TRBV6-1	CASSEAWVTFGGELFF	TGTGCCAGCAGTGAAGCGTGGGTAACGTTCGGAGGGGAGCTGTTTTTT
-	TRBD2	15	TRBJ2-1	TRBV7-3	CASSPTSGTYNEQFF	TGTGCCAGCAGCCCCACTAGCGGAACCTACAATGAGCAGTTCTTC
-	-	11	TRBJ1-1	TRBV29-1	CSVDSEGEAFF	TGCAGCGTTGATTCCGAGGGTGAAGCTTTCTTT
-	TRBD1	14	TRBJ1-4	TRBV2	CASLSGTGGLKLFF	TGTGCCAGCCTATCCGGGACAGGGGGCTTAAAACTGTTTTTT
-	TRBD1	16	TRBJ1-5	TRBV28	CASSLYRQGGTQPQHF	TGTGCCAGCAGTTTATATCGACAGGGTGGCACCCAGCCCCAGCATTTT
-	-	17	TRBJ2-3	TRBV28	CASSLLGGPSGTDTQYF	TGTGCCAGCAGTTTATTGGGGGGGCCTAGCGGTACAGATACGCAGTATTTT
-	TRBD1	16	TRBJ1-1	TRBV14	CASSQDLLQGWTEAFF	TGTGCCAGCAGCCAAGATCTTCTACAGGGGTGGACTGAAGCTTTCTTT
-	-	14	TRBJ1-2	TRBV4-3	CASSQDNFNYGYTF	TGCGCCAGCAGCCAAGACAACTTTAACTATGGCTACACCTTC
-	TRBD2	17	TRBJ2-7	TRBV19	CASSIDLWAGVAYEQYF	TGTGCCAGTAGTATAGATCTATGGGCGGGAGTAGCCTACGAGCAGTACTTC
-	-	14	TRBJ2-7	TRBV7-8	CASSLGASPYEQYF	TGTGCCAGCAGCTTAGGTGCTAGCCCATACGAGCAGTACTTC
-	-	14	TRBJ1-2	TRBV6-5	CASSHRGRDYGYTF	TGTGCCAGCAGCCACCGGGGTCGCGACTATGGCTACACCTTC
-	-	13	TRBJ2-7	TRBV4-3	CASSQEEHYEQYF	TGCGCCAGCAGCCAAGAAGAGCACTACGAGCAGTACTTC